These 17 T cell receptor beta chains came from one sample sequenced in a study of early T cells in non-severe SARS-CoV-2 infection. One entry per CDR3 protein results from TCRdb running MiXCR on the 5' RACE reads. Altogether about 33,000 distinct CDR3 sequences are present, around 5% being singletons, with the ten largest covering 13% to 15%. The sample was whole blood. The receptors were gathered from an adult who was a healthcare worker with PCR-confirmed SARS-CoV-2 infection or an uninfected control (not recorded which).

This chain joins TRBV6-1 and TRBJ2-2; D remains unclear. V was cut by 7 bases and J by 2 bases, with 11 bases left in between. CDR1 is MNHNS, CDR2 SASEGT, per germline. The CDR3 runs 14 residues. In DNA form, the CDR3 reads TGTGCCAGCACCTTCACAGCTAACACCGGGGAGCTGTTTTTT. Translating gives CASTFTANTGELFF.

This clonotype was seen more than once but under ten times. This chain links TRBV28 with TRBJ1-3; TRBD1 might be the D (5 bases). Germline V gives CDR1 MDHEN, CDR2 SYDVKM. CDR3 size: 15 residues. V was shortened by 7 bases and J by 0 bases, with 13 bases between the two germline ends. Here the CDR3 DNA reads TGTGCCAGCACCCTTGGGGGGTTCTCTGGAAACACCATATATTTT. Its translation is CASTLGGFSGNTIYF.

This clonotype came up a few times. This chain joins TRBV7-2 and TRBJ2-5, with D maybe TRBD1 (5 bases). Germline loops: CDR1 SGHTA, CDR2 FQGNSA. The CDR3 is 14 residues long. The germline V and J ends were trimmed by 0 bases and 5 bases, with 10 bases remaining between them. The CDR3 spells CASSLAAGKETQYF. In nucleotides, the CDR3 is TGTGCCAGCAGCTTAGCAGCAGGGAAGGAGACCCAGTACTTC.

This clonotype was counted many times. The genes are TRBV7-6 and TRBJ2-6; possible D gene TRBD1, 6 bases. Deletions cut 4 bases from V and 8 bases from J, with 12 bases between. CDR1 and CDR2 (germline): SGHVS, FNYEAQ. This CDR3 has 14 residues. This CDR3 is CASSSGTPPNVLTF. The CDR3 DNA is TGTGCCAGCAGCTCGGGGACACCCCCCAACGTCCTGACTTTC.

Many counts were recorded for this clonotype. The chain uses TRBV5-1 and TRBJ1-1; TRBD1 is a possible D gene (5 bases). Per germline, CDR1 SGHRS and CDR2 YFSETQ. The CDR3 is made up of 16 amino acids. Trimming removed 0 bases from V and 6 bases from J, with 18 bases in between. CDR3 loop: CASSLAPGIGSPEAFF. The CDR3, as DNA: TGCGCCAGCAGCTTGGCCCCAGGGATAGGAAGCCCTGAAGCTTTCTTT.

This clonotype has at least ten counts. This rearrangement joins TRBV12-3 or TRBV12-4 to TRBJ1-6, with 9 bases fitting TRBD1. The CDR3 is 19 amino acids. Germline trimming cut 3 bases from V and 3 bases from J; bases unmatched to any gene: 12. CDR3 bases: TGTGCCAGCAGTTTTCTCCGGGGACAGGGCCAGTTCTATAATTCACCCCTCCACTTT. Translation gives CASSFLRGQGQFYNSPLHF.

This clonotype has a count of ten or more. CDR3 residues: CASSLSLDAGYNSPLHF. DNA of the CDR3: TGTGCCAGCAGTTTATCCTTGGACGCCGGATATAATTCACCCCTCCACTTT. This chain links TRBV12-3 or TRBV12-4 with TRBJ1-6, with no clear D. This CDR3 is built from 17 residues. The V gene lost 2 bases and the J gene lost 4 bases, with 15 bases spanning the gap.

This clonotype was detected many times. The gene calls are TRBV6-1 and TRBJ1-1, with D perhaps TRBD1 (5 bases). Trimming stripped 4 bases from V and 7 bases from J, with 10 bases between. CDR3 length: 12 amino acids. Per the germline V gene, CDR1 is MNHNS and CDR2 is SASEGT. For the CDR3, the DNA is TGTGCCAGCAGTGTCAAGGGGAATGAAGCTTTCTTT. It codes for CASSVKGNEAFF.

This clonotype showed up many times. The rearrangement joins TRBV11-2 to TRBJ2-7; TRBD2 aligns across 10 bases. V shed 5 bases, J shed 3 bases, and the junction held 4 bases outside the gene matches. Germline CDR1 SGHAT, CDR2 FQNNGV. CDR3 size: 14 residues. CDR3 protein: CASSPGTSDYEQYF. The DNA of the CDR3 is TGTGCCAGCAGCCCAGGGACTAGCGACTACGAGCAGTACTTC.

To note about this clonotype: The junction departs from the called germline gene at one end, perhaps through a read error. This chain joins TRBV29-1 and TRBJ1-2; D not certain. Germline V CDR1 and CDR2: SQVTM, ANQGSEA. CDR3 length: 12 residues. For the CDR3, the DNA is TGCAGCGTCGAAGGGACTAACTATGGCTACACCTTC. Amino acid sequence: CSVEGTNYGYTF.

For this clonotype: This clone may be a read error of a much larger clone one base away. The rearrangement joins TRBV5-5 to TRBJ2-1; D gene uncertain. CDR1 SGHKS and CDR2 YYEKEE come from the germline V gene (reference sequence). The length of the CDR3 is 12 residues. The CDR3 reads CACSPLYNEQFF. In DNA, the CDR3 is TGTGCCTGCAGCCCTCTCTACAATGAGCAGTTCTTC.

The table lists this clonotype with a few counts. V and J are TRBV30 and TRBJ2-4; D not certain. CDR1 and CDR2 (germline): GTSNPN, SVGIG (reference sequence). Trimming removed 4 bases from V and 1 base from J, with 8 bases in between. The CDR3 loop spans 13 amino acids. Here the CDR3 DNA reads TGTGCCTGGACCCCAGATGCCAAAAACATTCAGTACTTC. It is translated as CAWTPDAKNIQYF.

CDR3 sequence (DNA): TGTGCCAGCAGGATGGGGGGCGAGACCCAGTACTTC. It codes for CASRMGGETQYF. V gene TRBV11-2 combines with J gene TRBJ2-5; D possibly matches TRBD1 or TRBD2 (6 bases each). CDR1 and CDR2 (germline): SGHAT, FQNNGV. The CDR3 is 12 residues long. V was pared by 6 bases and J by 5 bases, with 10 bases between.

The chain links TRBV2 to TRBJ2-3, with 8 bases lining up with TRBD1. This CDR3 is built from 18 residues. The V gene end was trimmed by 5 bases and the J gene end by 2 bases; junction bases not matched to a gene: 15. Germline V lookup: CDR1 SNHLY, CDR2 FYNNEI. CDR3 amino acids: CASSHIRPGQALTDTQYF. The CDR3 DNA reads TGTGCCAGCAGTCATATACGGCCGGGACAGGCACTCACAGATACGCAGTATTTT.

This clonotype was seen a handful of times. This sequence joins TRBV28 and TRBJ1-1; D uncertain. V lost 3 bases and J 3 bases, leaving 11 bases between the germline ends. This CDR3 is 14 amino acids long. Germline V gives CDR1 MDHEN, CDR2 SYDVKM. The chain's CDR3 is CASSLTGVDTEAFF. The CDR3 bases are TGTGCCAGCAGTTTGACCGGGGTCGACACTGAAGCTTTCTTT. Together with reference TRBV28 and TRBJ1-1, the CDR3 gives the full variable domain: DVKVTQSSRYLVKRTGEKVFLECVQDMDHENMFWYRQDPGLGLRLIYFSYDVKMKEKGDIPEGYSVSREKKERFSLILESASTNQTSMYLCASSLTGVDTEAFFGQGTRLTVV.

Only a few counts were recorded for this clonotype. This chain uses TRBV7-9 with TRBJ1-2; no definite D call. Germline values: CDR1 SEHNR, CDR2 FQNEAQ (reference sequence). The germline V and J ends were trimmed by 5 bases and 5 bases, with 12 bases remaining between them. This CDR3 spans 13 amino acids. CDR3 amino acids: CASSPETLYGYTF. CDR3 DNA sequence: TGTGCCAGCAGCCCCGAAACCCTTTATGGCTACACCTTC.

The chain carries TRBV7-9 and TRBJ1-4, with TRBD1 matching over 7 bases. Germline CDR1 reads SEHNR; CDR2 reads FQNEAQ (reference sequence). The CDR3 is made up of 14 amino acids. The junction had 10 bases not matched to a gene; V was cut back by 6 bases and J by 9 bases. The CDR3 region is CASRTGTAGKKLFF. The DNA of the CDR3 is TGTGCCAGCAGGACTGGGACAGCGGGAAAAAAACTGTTTTTT. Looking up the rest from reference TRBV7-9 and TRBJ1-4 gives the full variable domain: DTGVSQNPRHKITKRGQNVTFRCDPISEHNRLYWYRQTLGQGPEFLTYFQNEAQLEKSRLLSDRFSAERPKGSFSTLEIQRTEQGDSAMYLCASRTGTAGKKLFFGSGTQLSVL.